A single sample gave rise to the 27 T cell receptor beta chains below, sequenced in a study of T cells in Graves' hyperthyroidism and ophthalmopathy. It was RNA transcripts that yielded the amplified TCR beta CDR3 regions. The TCR CDR3 first-round RT-PCR relied on the HTBI primer set. TCRdb itself ran the multiplex PCR reads through MiXCR, one entry per CDR3 protein. Of under 350,000 distinct CDR3 sequences detected, around 20% appear once; the ten largest clones hold around 48%. Sequenced: blood. These receptors all come from a woman between 45 and 65 years old with Graves' hyperthyroidism.

This clonotype was recorded many times. The chain couples TRBV7-9 to TRBJ1-1; possible D gene TRBD1, 5 bases. V gave up 5 bases and J gave up 6 bases, with 16 bases separating them. This CDR3 has 14 amino acids. Per the germline V gene, CDR1 is SEHNR and CDR2 is FQNEAQ (reference sequence). CDR3 sequence reads: CASSETGRVAEAFF. DNA for the CDR3: TGTGCCAGCAGCGAAACAGGAAGGGTTGCTGAAGCTTTCTTT.

At least ten counts were recorded for this clonotype. The J gene is TRBJ2-7, the V gene TRBV20-1; TRBD2 aligns across 9 bases. This CDR3 is 15 amino acids long. Germline V gene lookup returns CDR1 DFQATT and CDR2 SNEGSKA (reference sequence). The V gene end was trimmed by 3 bases and the J gene end by 6 bases; junction bases not matched to a gene: 12. The CDR3 spells CSASWLKAGGREQYF. The CDR3 DNA reads TGCAGTGCTAGTTGGTTAAAGGCGGGGGGGCGCGAGCAGTACTTC.

In its sample, this clonotype was seen a few times. The rearrangement joins TRBV5-1 to TRBJ1-3; TRBD1 agrees at 7 bases. Unmatched junction bases numbered 10, after V lost 3 bases and J lost 4 bases. This CDR3 spans 16 amino acids. The V gene's germline CDR1 is SGHRS and CDR2 YFSETQ. Here the CDR3 DNA reads TGCGCCAGCAGCTCCGACAGGGTCCCCGGAGGAAACACCATATATTTT. This sequence encodes CASSSDRVPGGNTIYF.

This clonotype is medium-sized in the sample. The gene calls are TRBV7-9 and TRBJ2-5, with 8 nucleotides matching TRBD1. Looked up from germline, CDR1 is SEHNR and CDR2 is FQNEAQ (reference sequence). V gave up 2 bases and J gave up 4 bases; unmatched junction bases: 9. This CDR3 comprises 16 residues. The CDR3, as DNA: TGTGCCAGCAGCTTACGGAGCAGGGGGCCGCGAGAGACCCAGTACTTC. Amino acid sequence: CASSLRSRGPRETQYF.

The chain employs TRBV6-5 and TRBJ2-5, with D possibly TRBD1 on 5 matching bases. This CDR3 contains 16 residues. Looked up from germline, CDR1 is MNHEY and CDR2 is SVGAGI. The V gene lost 0 bases and the J gene lost 2 bases, with 13 bases spanning the gap. CDR3 region: CASSYSMTTEQETQYF. The CDR3 DNA follows: TGTGCCAGCAGTTACTCGATGACGACAGAACAAGAGACCCAGTACTTC.

This clonotype appeared a single time. The gene calls are TRBV19 and TRBJ1-6; TRBD1 matches 11 bases. The CDR3 covers 17 residues. CDR1 is LNHDA, CDR2 SQIVND, per germline (reference sequence). V lost 4 bases and J lost 5; bases outside the gene matches: 7. The CDR3 region is CASSRGQGASDNSPLHF. CDR3 nucleotides: TGTGCCAGTAGTAGAGGACAGGGGGCGTCTGATAATTCACCCCTCCACTTT.

V usage is TRBV7-9 and J usage is TRBJ1-4, with 7 bases fitting TRBD1. Germline values: CDR1 SEHNR, CDR2 FQNEAQ (reference sequence). The CDR3 loop spans 15 amino acids. J was trimmed by 6 bases and V by 7 bases; bases with no gene match: 11. The CDR3 region is CASTRGGGFDEKLFF. The CDR3 bases are TGTGCCAGCACCCGGGGAGGGGGCTTCGATGAAAAACTGTTTTTT.

The chain recombines TRBV19 with TRBJ2-5; D might be TRBD1 or TRBD2, each matching 6 bases. Germline CDR1 reads LNHDA; CDR2 reads SQIVND (reference sequence). This CDR3 has 14 residues. The V end lost 6 bases, the J end lost 5 bases, and 16 bases lay between the germline ends. CDR3 sequence (DNA): TGTGCCAGTAGCCACCCGGGGGCCCGGGAGACCCAGTACTTC. Amino acid sequence: CASSHPGARETQYF.

This clonotype was recorded many times. This chain joins TRBV12-3 or TRBV12-4 and TRBJ2-1, with D perhaps matching TRBD1 (6 bases). Trimming shortened V by 7 bases and J by 7 bases, and 14 bases separated the two germline ends. The CDR3 consists of 13 residues. CDR3 in DNA: TGTGCCAGCACTCGCTTAGGGGGAAATGAGCAGTTCTTC. Translated, it gives CASTRLGGNEQFF.

This chain joins TRBV19 and TRBJ2-2, with D maybe TRBD1 (6 bases). In germline, CDR1 is LNHDA, CDR2 SQIVND (reference sequence). V lost 2 bases, J lost 5 bases, and 9 bases lay in between. This CDR3 comprises 14 residues. CDR3 nucleotides: TGTGCCAGTAGTATAACAGGGCGTACCGGGGAGCTGTTTTTT. This codes for CASSITGRTGELFF. The full variable domain, its missing parts supplied by reference TRBV19 and TRBJ2-2, is DGGITQSPKYLFRKEGQNVTLSCEQNLNHDAMYWYRQDPGQGLRLIYYSQIVNDFQKGDIAEGYSVSREKKESFPLTVTSAQKNPTAFYLCASSITGRTGELFFGEGSRLTVL.

Many counts were recorded for this clonotype. This sequence joins TRBV18 and TRBJ1-5; D gene unclear. Trimming took off 0 bases at V and 6 bases at J, with 15 bases between the two ends. CDR3 length equals 16 residues. Germline V gene data show CDR1 as KGHSH and CDR2 as LQKENI. This CDR3 reads CASSPPDIRGSQPQHF. The CDR3 DNA reads as TGTGCCAGCTCACCACCCGACATCCGCGGCAGTCAGCCCCAGCATTTT.

The chain employs TRBV5-1 and TRBJ1-1, with TRBD1 matching over 7 bases. J gave up 3 bases and V 2 bases, and 4 bases lay outside the gene matches. The V gene's germline CDR1 is SGHRS and CDR2 YFSETQ. The CDR3 has 14 amino acids. CDR3 residues: CASSLRGQDTEAFF. CDR3 DNA sequence: TGCGCCAGCAGCTTAAGGGGGCAGGACACTGAAGCTTTCTTT.

This clonotype was observed many times. The chain couples TRBV20-1 to TRBJ1-5; D is undetermined. CDR3 length: 16 residues. Germline V gives CDR1 DFQATT, CDR2 SNEGSKA (reference sequence). Between the trimmed V and J ends, which lost 3 bases and 7 bases, there was a span of 22 bases. Here the CDR3 reads CSASAIRRVGGQPQHF. The CDR3 nucleotides read TGCAGTGCTAGTGCGATTCGAAGGGTGGGTGGACAGCCCCAGCATTTT.

This clonotype has just one count. The rearrangement joins TRBV19 to TRBJ2-4, with no clear D. The CDR3 extends over 16 amino acids. In germline, CDR1 is LNHDA, CDR2 SQIVND (reference sequence). V was pared by 0 bases and J by 0 bases, with 9 bases between. CDR3: CASSIDGCLAKNIQYF. Here the CDR3 DNA reads TGTGCCAGTAGTATAGATGGCTGTCTAGCCAAAAACATTCAGTACTTC.

The J gene is TRBJ1-1, the V gene TRBV11-2; no clear D gene. This CDR3 has 15 residues. From germline, CDR1 is SGHAT and CDR2 FQNNGV. V was clipped by 1 base and J by 1 base, with 10 bases between them. The CDR3 nucleotides are TGTGCCAGCAGCTTAGCCCCGTCCCCGAACACTGAAGCTTTCTTT. Translating gives CASSLAPSPNTEAFF.

A word on this clonotype: One base away lies a much larger clone, so this may be a sequencing read error. The chain uses TRBV15 and TRBJ2-4; 11 bases are shared with TRBD1. V trimming: 8 bases; J trimming: 2 bases; junction bases outside the gene matches: 11. Germline V gives CDR1 LNHNV, CDR2 YYDKDF (reference sequence). This CDR3 is built from 17 residues. CDR3 nucleotide sequence: TGTGCCACCGGTCCCGGGACAGGGGGTGGGACCAAAAACATTCAGTACTTC. This codes for CATGPGTGGGTKNIQYF. Combining the CDR3 with reference TRBV15 and TRBJ2-4 gives the whole variable domain DAMVIQNPRYQVTQFGKPVTLSCSQTLNHNVMYWYQQKSSQAPKLLFHYYDKDFNNEADTPDNFQSRRPNTSFCFLDIRSPGLGDTAMYLCATGPGTGGGTKNIQYFGAGTRLSVL.

This clonotype was counted ten times or more. The gene calls are TRBV2 and TRBJ2-4; 10 positions agree with TRBD1. J lost 1 base, V lost 5 bases, and 2 bases had no gene match. The V gene's germline CDR1 is SNHLY and CDR2 FYNNEI. This CDR3 has 15 residues. The CDR3 bases are TGTGCCAGCAGTCTGGGACAGGGGGCCAAAAACATTCAGTACTTC. It is translated as CASSLGQGAKNIQYF.

There are a few counts of this clonotype. The V call is TRBV7-2, the J call TRBJ2-7, with 7 bases matching TRBD2. After removal of 0 bases from V and 0 bases from J, the junction contained 2 bases not matched to a gene. Germline V lookup: CDR1 SGHTA, CDR2 FQGNSA. The CDR3 runs 15 residues. The CDR3 here is CASSLAASGSYEQYF. For the CDR3, the DNA is TGTGCCAGCAGCTTAGCCGCTAGCGGCTCCTACGAGCAGTACTTC.

For this clonotype: This could be a read error, since a much larger clone is one nucleotide away. The chain joins TRBV20-1 to TRBJ1-2; D unresolved. CDR1 is DFQATT, CDR2 SNEGSKA, per germline (reference sequence). Trimming cost V 3 bases and J 5 bases, with 10 bases left between them. The length of the CDR3 is 12 residues. CDR3 sequence (DNA): TGCAGTGCTAGGAAGGGAGGATATGGCTACACCTTC. Translating it yields CSARKGGYGYTF.

The chain is built from TRBV7-6 and TRBJ2-1; TRBD1 might be the D (6 bases). Trimming shortened V by 5 bases and J by 9 bases, and 14 bases separated the two germline ends. The germline CDR1 and CDR2 sequences are SGHVS and FNYEAQ. CDR3 length: 13 amino acids. The CDR3 DNA reads as TGTGCCAGCAGCGCGGACAGCCGGAGTGAGCAGTTCTTC. Its translation is CASSADSRSEQFF.

The CDR3 is CASSPTVGLHTQYF. The CDR3 DNA reads TGTGCCAGCAGCCCAACGGTGGGGTTACATACGCAGTATTTT. This chain uses TRBV7-9 with TRBJ2-3; D ambiguous. The CDR3 totals 14 residues. V dropped 5 bases and J dropped 7 bases, with 16 bases sitting between them. Germline V CDR1 and CDR2: SEHNR, FQNEAQ (reference sequence).

This clonotype was recorded a few times. This rearrangement joins TRBV6-1 to TRBJ2-7; maybe TRBD2 (5 bases). Trimming cost V 6 bases and J 3 bases, with 18 bases left between them. Germline CDR1 reads MNHNS; CDR2 reads SASEGT. The CDR3 length is 15 residues. CDR3 loop: CASSLRRSDYYEQYF. CDR3 DNA: TGTGCCAGCAGCCTTCGACGCAGTGACTACTACGAGCAGTACTTC.

In its sample, this clonotype was seen many times. The V call is TRBV2, the J call TRBJ2-6, with 8 bases matching TRBD1. CDR3 size: 14 residues. Germline V CDR1 and CDR2: SNHLY, FYNNEI. Unmatched junction bases numbered 3, after V lost 9 bases and J lost 2 bases. The CDR3 spells CASRQGTGANVLTF. In nucleotides, the CDR3 is TGTGCCAGTCGACAGGGGACTGGGGCCAACGTCCTGACTTTC. The full variable domain, completed using reference TRBV2 and TRBJ2-6, is EPEVTQTPSHQVTQMGQEVILRCVPISNHLYFYWYRQILGQKVEFLVSFYNNEISEKSEIFDDQFSVERPDGSNFTLKIRSTKLEDSAMYFCASRQGTGANVLTFGAGSRLTVL.

This clonotype showed up just a few times. This chain joins TRBV5-1 and TRBJ2-7; tentatively, D is TRBD1 (6 bases). The CDR3 consists of 14 residues. CDR1 is SGHRS and CDR2 is YFSETQ in the germline V gene. Between the trimmed V and J ends, which lost 0 bases and 2 bases, there was a span of 9 bases. In nucleotides, the CDR3 is TGCGCCAGCAGCTTGGAAGGGGGACCCTACGAGCAGTACTTC. This gives the protein CASSLEGGPYEQYF.

This chain connects TRBV12-3 or TRBV12-4 to TRBJ2-2, with a weak D call TRBD2 (6 bases). V was clipped by 8 bases and J by 5 bases, with 18 bases between them. The CDR3 is made up of 15 amino acids. The DNA for the CDR3 is TGTGCCAGCGCGCGCGGGACTGCCCGTACCGGGGAGCTGTTTTTT. Its protein is CASARGTARTGELFF.

This clonotype was detected many times. The gene calls are TRBV27 and TRBJ2-3; perhaps TRBD1 as D (5 bases). The length of the CDR3 is 15 residues. Germline CDR1 is MNHEY and CDR2 is SMNVEV (reference sequence). Deletions cut 5 bases from V and 0 bases from J, with 12 bases between. The CDR3 DNA follows: TGTGCCAGCAGTCCATACACAGGTAGCACAGATACGCAGTATTTT. Translation gives CASSPYTGSTDTQYF.

This clonotype has a count of ten or more. The genes are TRBV2 and TRBJ1-5; D call uncertain. The CDR3 is 15 amino acids. Trimming took off 3 bases at V and 1 base at J, with 10 bases between the two ends. Germline V lookup: CDR1 SNHLY, CDR2 FYNNEI. CDR3: CASSEREGSNQPQHF. The CDR3 DNA sequence: TGTGCCAGCAGTGAGAGGGAGGGAAGCAATCAGCCCCAGCATTTT.